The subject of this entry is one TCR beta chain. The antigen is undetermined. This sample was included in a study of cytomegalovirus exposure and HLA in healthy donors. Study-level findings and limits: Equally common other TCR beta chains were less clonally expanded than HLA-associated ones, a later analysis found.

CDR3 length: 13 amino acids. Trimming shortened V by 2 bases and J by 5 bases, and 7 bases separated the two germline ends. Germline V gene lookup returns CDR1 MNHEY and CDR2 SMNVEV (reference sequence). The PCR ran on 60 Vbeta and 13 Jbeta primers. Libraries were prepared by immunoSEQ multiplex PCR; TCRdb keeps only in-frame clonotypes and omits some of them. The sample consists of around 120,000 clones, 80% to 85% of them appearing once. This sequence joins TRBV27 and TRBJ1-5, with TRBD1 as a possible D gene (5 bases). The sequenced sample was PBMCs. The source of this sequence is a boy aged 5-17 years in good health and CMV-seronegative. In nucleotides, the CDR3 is TGTGCCAGCAGTTTAGTCAGGGATCAGCCCCAGCATTTT. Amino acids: CASSLVRDQPQHF.